This T cell receptor beta chain was recorded in a study of blood T cell repertoires in COVID-19. For the study at large: From T cells, B-cell-depleted T cells, or PBMCs came the material, which was cDNA or gDNA.

The germline V gene has CDR1 MNHNS and CDR2 SASEGT. With 2 bases clipped from V and 3 bases from J, the junction kept 7 bases outside the gene matches. The CDR3 runs 16 residues. Sequencing was performed with immunoSEQ multiplex PCR; in TCRdb, only in-frame clones are kept and a portion is missing. The sample has around 300,000 clones; 90% are singletons. Material for sequencing was peripheral blood. The chain recombines TRBV6-1 with TRBJ2-3, with TRBD2 matching over 8 bases. This TCR was sampled from a woman aged 45-60 years with COVID-19, enrolled during active disease. CDR3 bases: TGTGCCAGCAGTGAACGGAGAGCGGGAGTTACAGATACGCAGTATTTT. Protein: CASSERRAGVTDTQYF.